Described below is a single T cell receptor beta chain sequence and its context. Its antigen is not known. This specimen comes from a study of siplizumab effects on memory and regulatory T cells. Whole-study results and caveats: Proliferating siplizumab-culture Tregs lacked confirmation of suppressive function.

V dropped 3 bases and J dropped 4 bases, with 4 bases sitting between them. Germline V gives CDR1 MNHEY, CDR2 SMNVEV (reference sequence). The CDR3 contains 13 residues. This table comes from immunoSEQ multiplex PCR, and its TCRdb copy is limited to in-frame clones, with some not included. Seen here are 100,000 or so clones, 92% observed once, and the top ten hold around 0.77%. This TCR derives from a human donor in good health. The chain recombines TRBV27 with TRBJ2-6; D not resolved. The material sequenced was Tregs sorted from blood. The CDR3 sequence is CASSFAGANVLTF. Written as DNA, the CDR3 is TGTGCCAGCAGTTTTGCCGGGGCCAACGTCCTGACTTTC.